One sample yielded the 2 T cell receptor beta chains listed below, sequenced in a study of PD-L1 blockade in urothelial cancer (dated by TCRdb to between 2016 and 2019). Preparation of the library involved the immunoSEQ multiplex PCR assay. What TCRdb holds here is the immuneACCESS table cut down to in-frame rearrangements. Part of the clones is not present; checked against another copy, under half of the missing clones reflect an unresolved V gene, and the others are unexplained. The sample table records about 43,000 clones; more than 75% of these occur just once. The ten largest clonotypes hold around an eighth of the sample. Sequencing was performed on PBMCs, taken around atezolizumab (anti-PD-L1) treatment. The source of these receptors is a woman in her sixties or seventies with urothelial cancer.

The table lists this clone with a few counts. The chain is built from TRBV29-1 and TRBJ2-7; D unresolved. V was pared by 4 bases and J by 6 bases, with 13 bases between. CDR1 SQVTM and CDR2 ANQGSEA come from the germline V gene. The CDR3 loop spans 12 amino acids. CDR3 sequence (DNA): TGCAGCGTTGTGGGCCGCCCGACCGAGCAGTACTTC. Translating gives CSVVGRPTEQYF.

The gene calls are TRBV4-3 and TRBJ2-7; 7 bases match TRBD1. The CDR3 length is 14 residues. V shed 0 bases, J shed 2 bases, and the junction held 1 base outside the gene matches. The germline gives CDR1 LGHNA, CDR2 YSLEER. The DNA of the CDR3 is TGCGCCAGCAGCCAAGACGACAGGGCCTACGAGCAGTACTTC. Translation: CASSQDDRAYEQYF.